A single sample gave rise to the 15 T cell receptor beta chains below, sequenced in a study of blood T cell repertoires in COVID-19. Assay: immunoSEQ multiplex PCR; the TCRdb copy retains only in-frame clones and omits some. The sample holds under 250,000 clones, roughly 85% seen once. The sequencing sample was made of peripheral blood. The receptor set was obtained from a man aged 18 to 35 with active or convalescent COVID-19.

The gene calls are TRBV5-1 and TRBJ1-2; 9 bases fit TRBD1. Germline CDR1 is SGHRS and CDR2 is YFSETQ. The CDR3 is 14 residues long. Trimming at V came to 4 bases and at J to 2 bases, leaving 3 bases not matched to a gene. CDR3 region: CASSGGQGNYGYTF. The CDR3 DNA reads TGCGCCAGCAGCGGGGGACAGGGCAACTATGGCTACACCTTC.

This clone occurred a few times. The CDR3, as DNA: TGTGCCAGCAGTTTATGGAACTTTGGAGCGACAGGGAGCCCGAACACTGAAGCTTTCTTT. It is translated as CASSLWNFGATGSPNTEAFF. The chain is built from TRBV27 and TRBJ1-1; 7 nucleotides agree with TRBD1. V shed 1 base, J shed 1 base, and the junction held 18 bases outside the gene matches. There are 20 residues in the CDR3. The germline V gene has CDR1 MNHEY and CDR2 SMNVEV (reference sequence).

The DNA of the CDR3 is TGTGCCAGCAGCCACCCGGGGGGAGAGGAGACCCAGTACTTC. This gives the protein CASSHPGGEETQYF. The chain uses TRBV3-1 (or the pseudogene TRBV3-2) and TRBJ2-5, with 7 nucleotides matching TRBD2. Losses at the gene ends were 3 bases for V and 5 bases for J; bases not matched to a gene: 6. Germline-derived CDR1 and CDR2 are LGHDT and YNNKEL (reference sequence). CDR3 length equals 14 residues.

The V gene is TRBV3-1 (or the pseudogene TRBV3-2), the J gene TRBJ1-6, with TRBD1 matching over 7 bases. CDR1 LGHDT and CDR2 YNNKEL come from the germline V gene (reference sequence). This CDR3 has 16 residues. Unmatched junction bases numbered 12, after V lost 3 bases and J lost 10 bases. The CDR3 here is CASSHLTGDLDSPLHF. In DNA form, the CDR3 reads TGTGCCAGCAGCCATCTTACAGGGGATTTAGACTCACCCCTCCACTTT.

The chain links TRBV9 to TRBJ1-2; 9 bases agree with TRBD1. CDR1 is SGDLS, CDR2 YYNGEE, per germline. With 3 bases clipped from V and 5 bases from J, the junction kept 8 bases outside the gene matches. The CDR3 extends over 15 amino acids. CDR3 nucleotide sequence: TGTGCCAGCAGCGATGAGACAGGGGGAGGTTATGGCTACACCTTC. Amino acids: CASSDETGGGYGYTF.

The table lists this clone with a count of one. This chain's CDR3 is CASSSKSDRDAGNTIYF. The DNA of the CDR3 is TGTGCCAGCAGCTCCAAATCGGACAGGGACGCTGGAAACACCATATATTTT. V gene TRBV7-9 combines with J gene TRBJ1-3; 8 bases match TRBD1. Germline lookup yields CDR1 SEHNR and CDR2 FQNEAQ (reference sequence). V was pared by 4 bases and J by 2 bases, with 10 bases of the junction left unmatched. The CDR3 extends over 17 amino acids.

J is TRBJ2-2 and V is TRBV28, with TRBD1 matching 8 bases. V shed 10 bases and J 3 bases; nucleotides not matched to a gene: 10. This CDR3 region has 15 residues. Germline CDR1 and CDR2: MDHEN and SYDVKM. The CDR3 reads CAIKRLDRDTGELFF. For the CDR3, the DNA is TGTGCCATCAAACGGTTGGACAGGGACACCGGGGAGCTGTTTTTT.

This rearrangement joins TRBV28 to TRBJ1-1; 9 nucleotides align to TRBD1. The CDR3 sequence is 15 residues long. J lost 0 bases, V lost 7 bases, and 6 bases had no gene match. The germline V gene encodes CDR1 MDHEN and CDR2 SYDVKM. The CDR3 nucleotides read TGTGCCAGCATGGGCGGACAGGGGCTGAACACTGAAGCTTTCTTT. Translating it yields CASMGGQGLNTEAFF.

A note on this clone: One end of the junction varies from germline; a read error may be responsible. This chain connects TRBV5-1 to TRBJ2-1, with TRBD2 matching over 7 bases. The CDR3 length is 15 residues. Germline-derived CDR1 and CDR2 are SGHRS and YFSETQ. CDR3 bases: TGCGCCAGCAGCTCCCGGGACTACTCCGACAATGAGCAGTTCTTC. It encodes CASSSRDYSDNEQFF.

The table lists this clone with a count of one. The V and J genes are TRBV6-5 and TRBJ1-2; 10 positions agree with TRBD1. The CDR3 sequence is 15 residues long. Germline V lookup: CDR1 MNHEY, CDR2 SVGAGI. V shed 5 bases, J shed 2 bases, and the junction held 5 bases outside the gene matches. CDR3: CASSTPGQGNYGYTF. For the CDR3, the DNA is TGTGCCAGCAGTACGCCGGGACAGGGGAACTATGGCTACACCTTC.

The CDR3 loop is CASSPVGQNYNSPLHF. The CDR3 nucleotides are TGCGCCAGCAGCCCGGTGGGACAGAACTATAATTCACCCCTCCACTTT. The chain links TRBV5-1 to TRBJ1-6, with 7 bases identical to TRBD1. Trimming cost V 4 bases and J 3 bases; bases outside gene matches: 7. This CDR3 comprises 16 residues. From germline, CDR1 is SGHRS and CDR2 YFSETQ.

V gene TRBV4-3 combines with J gene TRBJ2-3; 7 bases are shared with TRBD2. CDR1 LGHNA and CDR2 YSLEER come from the germline V gene. Trimming took 1 base from V and 5 from J; bases not matched to a gene: 6. The CDR3 covers 15 residues. CDR3: CASSQGAGKEDTQYF. In nucleotides, the CDR3 is TGCGCCAGCAGCCAAGGAGCGGGAAAGGAAGATACGCAGTATTTT.

The V gene is TRBV5-1, the J gene TRBJ2-1; maybe TRBD1 (5 bases). Germline values: CDR1 SGHRS, CDR2 YFSETQ. The V gene lost 4 bases and the J gene lost 7 bases, with 24 bases spanning the gap. The CDR3 spans 17 residues. The CDR3 nucleotides read TGCGCCAGCAGCCCGCTCGGGTCAAATAGGGGATGGAATGAGCAGTTCTTC. Encoded protein: CASSPLGSNRGWNEQFF.

This chain connects TRBV3-1 (or the pseudogene TRBV3-2) to TRBJ1-6; 9 bases fit TRBD1. Germline V lookup: CDR1 LGHDT, CDR2 YNNKEL (reference sequence). The CDR3 consists of 17 residues. With V trimmed by 8 bases and J by 0 bases, 8 bases remained unmatched. The CDR3 nucleotides are TGTGCCAGCTCCCGGGACAGGGTAAACTCCTATAATTCACCCCTCCACTTT. Residues: CASSRDRVNSYNSPLHF.

The V gene is TRBV14, the J gene TRBJ2-7; 8 bases agree with TRBD2. The V segment lost 3 bases and the J segment 9 bases; nucleotides outside the gene matches: 13. Germline V CDR1 and CDR2: SGHDN, FVKESK. CDR3 size: 15 residues. CDR3 in amino acids: CASSQRAGVNSVQYF. The CDR3 nucleotides are TGTGCCAGCAGCCAGAGAGCGGGAGTGAACTCCGTGCAGTACTTC. Using reference TRBV14 and TRBJ2-7 for the parts outside the CDR3, the full variable domain is EAGVTQFPSHSVIEKGQTVTLRCDPISGHDNLYWYRRVMGKEIKFLLHFVKESKQDESGMPNNRFLAERTGGTYSTLKVQPAELEDSGVYFCASSQRAGVNSVQYFGPGTRLTVT.